This T cell receptor (beta chain) was recovered during a study of cytomegalovirus exposure and HLA in healthy donors (dated by TCRdb to about 2017). In terms of the full investigation: The roughly 670 repertoires of the first cohort and the 120 validation repertoires were produced on the same platform, according to a later analysis. The study aimed to test whether cataloging public T cell receptors could reveal signatures of past pathogen exposure. In addition to the first cohort of 650 to 750 subjects, a separate validation cohort of 100 to 150 different subjects was used. To predict cytomegalovirus infection status, the study brought together high-throughput TCR immunosequencing, statistical association of individual TCRs with disease status, and machine learning. The study at large found these results: A few of the identified cytomegalovirus-associated TCR beta chains were confirmed in vitro to be specific for cytomegalovirus antigens. The validation cohort had no HLA typing available for a later analysis, so co-occurrence within that cohort was assessed over all 130 or so repertoires. The classifier was reported to diagnose cytomegalovirus status with high specificity and sensitivity in both the original cohort and the validation cohort. Most TCR sequences were observed very rarely across donors, whereas some public TCRs were present in many individuals. According to the authors, the approach could potentially be generalized to other disease states and immunological phenotypes. Of the cluster scores, roughly 93% were above 0 in a later analysis, which found that TCRs clustered in the first cohort also tended to co-occur in the 95 to 150 validation repertoires. In the study, 150 to 200 TCR beta chains were listed as associated with cytomegalovirus.

Spanning cysteine to phenylalanine, the CDR3 consists of 12 amino acids. Of the read, only the CDR3 DNA is kept; its 36 bases are in frame from base 1. From the germline V gene (reference sequence), CDR1 is SEHNR and CDR2 is FQNEAQ. At the junction V is shortened by 5 bases and J by 8 bases; bases outside the gene matches: 4. The donors were included in the validation cohort of 130 or so subjects, a group kept apart from the roughly 700-subject first cohort. Libraries were prepared through the immunoSEQ multiplex PCR assay. As for the original processing: A statistical classification framework was built for diagnosing cytomegalovirus status from the catalog of TCR beta chain sequences. The immuneACCESS repertoire file appears here via TCRdb, limited to in-frame rearrangements. These files lack a portion of the clones; in checked studies, under half of the deficit traces to unresolved V genes, and the cause of the others is not known. The V and J calls and clone size come from that table; D and trimming were worked out from the DNA. The sample profile shows about 110,000 clones; less than 90% of them were found once. About 2% of the sample is in the top ten clones.

In this sample, this clone turned up once. No antigen is known for it. Base qualities are not at hand, and no much larger clone is one base apart. This receptor was obtained from a woman younger than 35 in good health and CMV-seropositive. The sample was PBMCs. The V and J segments used are TRBV7-9 and TRBJ1-1; 8 middle bases align to TRBD1. The CDR3 region reads CASSPGGAEAFF. The sequenced DNA is TGTGCCAGCAGCCCAGGGGGCGCGGAAGCTTTCTTT.